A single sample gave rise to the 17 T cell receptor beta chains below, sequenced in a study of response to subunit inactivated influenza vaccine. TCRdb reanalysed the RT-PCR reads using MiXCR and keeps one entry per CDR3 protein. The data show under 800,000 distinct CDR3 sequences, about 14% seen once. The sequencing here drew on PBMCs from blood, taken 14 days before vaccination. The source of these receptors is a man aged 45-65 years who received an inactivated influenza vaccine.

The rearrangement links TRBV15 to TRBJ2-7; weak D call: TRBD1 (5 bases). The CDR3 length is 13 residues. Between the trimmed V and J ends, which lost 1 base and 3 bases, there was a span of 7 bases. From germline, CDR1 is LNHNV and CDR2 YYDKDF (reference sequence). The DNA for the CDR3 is TGTGCCACCAGCAGAGTGCAGGGCTACGAGCAGTACTTC. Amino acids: CATSRVQGYEQYF. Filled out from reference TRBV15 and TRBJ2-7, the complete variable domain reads DAMVIQNPRYQVTQFGKPVTLSCSQTLNHNVMYWYQQKSSQAPKLLFHYYDKDFNNEADTPDNFQSRRPNTSFCFLDIRSPGLGDTAMYLCATSRVQGYEQYFGPGTRLTVT.

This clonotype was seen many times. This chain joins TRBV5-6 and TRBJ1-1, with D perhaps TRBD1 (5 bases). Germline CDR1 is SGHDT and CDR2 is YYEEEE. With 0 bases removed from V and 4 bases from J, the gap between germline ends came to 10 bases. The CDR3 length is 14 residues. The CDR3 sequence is CASSLGQGVTEAFF. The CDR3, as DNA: TGTGCCAGCAGCTTGGGGCAGGGAGTCACTGAAGCTTTCTTT.

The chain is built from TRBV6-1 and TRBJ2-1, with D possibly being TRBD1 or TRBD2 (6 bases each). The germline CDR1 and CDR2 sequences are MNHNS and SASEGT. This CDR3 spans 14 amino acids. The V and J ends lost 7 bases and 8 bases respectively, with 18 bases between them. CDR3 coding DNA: TGTGCCAGCACCCCCGGGGGCCCCGGGGATGAGCAGTTCTTC. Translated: CASTPGGPGDEQFF.

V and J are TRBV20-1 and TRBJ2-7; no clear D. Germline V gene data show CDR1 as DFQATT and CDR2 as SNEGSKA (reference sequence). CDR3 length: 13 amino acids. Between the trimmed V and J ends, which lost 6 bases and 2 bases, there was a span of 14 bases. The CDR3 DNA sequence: TGCAGTGCACGAGACACGGGTGCCTACGAGCAGTACTTC. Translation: CSARDTGAYEQYF.

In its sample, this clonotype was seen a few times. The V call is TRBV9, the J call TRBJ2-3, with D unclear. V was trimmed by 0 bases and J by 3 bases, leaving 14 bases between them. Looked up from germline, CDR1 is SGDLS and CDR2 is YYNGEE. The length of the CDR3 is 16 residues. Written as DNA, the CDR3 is TGTGCCAGCAGCGTAGGGCCCTTGGCTAGTACAGATACGCAGTATTTT. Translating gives CASSVGPLASTDTQYF.

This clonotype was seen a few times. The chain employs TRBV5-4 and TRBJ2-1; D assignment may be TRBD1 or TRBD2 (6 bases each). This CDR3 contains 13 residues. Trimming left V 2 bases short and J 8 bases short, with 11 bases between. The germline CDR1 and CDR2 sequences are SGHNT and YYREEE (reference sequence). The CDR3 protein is CASSFSGGDEQFF. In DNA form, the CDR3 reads TGTGCCAGCAGCTTTTCCGGGGGCGATGAGCAGTTCTTC.

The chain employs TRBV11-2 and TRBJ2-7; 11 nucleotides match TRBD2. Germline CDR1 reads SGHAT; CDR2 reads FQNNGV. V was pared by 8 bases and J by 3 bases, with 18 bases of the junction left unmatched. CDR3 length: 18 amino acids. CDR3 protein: CASAPRGRLAGGIYEQYF. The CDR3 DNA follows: TGTGCCAGCGCCCCTAGGGGACGGCTAGCGGGGGGTATCTACGAGCAGTACTTC.

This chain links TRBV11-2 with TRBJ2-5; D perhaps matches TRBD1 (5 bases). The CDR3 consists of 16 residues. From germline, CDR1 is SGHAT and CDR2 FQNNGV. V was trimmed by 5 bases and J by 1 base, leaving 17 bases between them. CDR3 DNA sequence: TGTGCCAGCAGCCCTTGGGTGACAGAATTCCAAGAGACCCAGTACTTC. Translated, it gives CASSPWVTEFQETQYF.

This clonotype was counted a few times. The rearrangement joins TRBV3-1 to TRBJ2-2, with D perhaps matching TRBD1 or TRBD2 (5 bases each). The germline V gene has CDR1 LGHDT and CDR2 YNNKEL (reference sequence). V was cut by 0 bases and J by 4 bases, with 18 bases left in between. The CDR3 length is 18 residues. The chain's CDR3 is CASSQDPGTPALTGELFF. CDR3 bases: TGTGCCAGCAGCCAAGATCCAGGGACCCCCGCTCTCACCGGGGAGCTGTTTTTT.

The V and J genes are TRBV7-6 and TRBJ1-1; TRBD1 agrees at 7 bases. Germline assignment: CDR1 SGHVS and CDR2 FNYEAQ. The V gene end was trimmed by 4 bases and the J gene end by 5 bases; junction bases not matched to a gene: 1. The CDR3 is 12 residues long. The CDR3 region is CASSSDRTEAFF. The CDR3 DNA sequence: TGTGCCAGCAGCTCGGACAGGACTGAAGCTTTCTTT. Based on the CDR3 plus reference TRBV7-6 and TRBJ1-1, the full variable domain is GAGVSQSPRYKVTKRGQDVALRCDPISGHVSLYWYRQALGQGPEFLTYFNYEAQQDKSGLPNDRFSAERPEGSISTLTIQRTEQRDSAMYRCASSSDRTEAFFGQGTRLTVV.

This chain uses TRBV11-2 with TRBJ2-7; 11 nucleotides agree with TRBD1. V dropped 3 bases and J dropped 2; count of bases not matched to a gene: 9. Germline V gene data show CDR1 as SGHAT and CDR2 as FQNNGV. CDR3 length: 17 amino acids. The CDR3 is CASSLGYLGQGAYEQYF. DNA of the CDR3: TGTGCCAGCAGCTTGGGTTATTTGGGACAGGGGGCCTACGAGCAGTACTTC.

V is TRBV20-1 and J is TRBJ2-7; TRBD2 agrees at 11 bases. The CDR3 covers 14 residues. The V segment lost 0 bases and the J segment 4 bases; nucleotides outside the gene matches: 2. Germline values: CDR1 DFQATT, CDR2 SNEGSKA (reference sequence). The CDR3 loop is CSARDLAGGYEQYF. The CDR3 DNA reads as TGCAGTGCTAGAGATTTAGCGGGAGGGTACGAGCAGTACTTC.

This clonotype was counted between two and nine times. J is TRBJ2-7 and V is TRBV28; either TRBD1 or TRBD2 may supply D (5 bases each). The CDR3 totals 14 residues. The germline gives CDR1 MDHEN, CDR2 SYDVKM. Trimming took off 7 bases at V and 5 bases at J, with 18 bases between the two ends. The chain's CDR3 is CASTLPGPRHEQYF. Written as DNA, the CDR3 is TGTGCCAGCACCCTCCCGGGACCGCGCCACGAGCAGTACTTC.

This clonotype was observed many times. CDR3 in amino acids: CASSGAGESYEQYF. In DNA, the CDR3 is TGCGCCAGCAGCGGAGCGGGAGAGTCCTACGAGCAGTACTTC. This rearrangement joins TRBV5-1 to TRBJ2-7; 8 bases map to TRBD2. The J segment lost 1 base and the V segment lost 4 bases, leaving 4 bases of the junction unmatched. Germline V gene data show CDR1 as SGHRS and CDR2 as YFSETQ. The CDR3 consists of 14 residues.

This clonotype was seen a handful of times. The CDR3 sequence: CASSFGGAPTDTQYF. The CDR3 nucleotides are TGTGCCAGCAGCTTCGGGGGGGCCCCCACAGATACGCAGTATTTT. V usage is TRBV7-9 and J usage is TRBJ2-3; 8 bases map to TRBD2. Germline CDR1 is SEHNR and CDR2 is FQNEAQ (reference sequence). The CDR3 is made up of 15 amino acids. The trim removed 3 bases at V and 2 bases at J, leaving 4 bases unmatched. Together with reference TRBV7-9 and TRBJ2-3, the CDR3 gives the full variable domain: DTGVSQNPRHKITKRGQNVTFRCDPISEHNRLYWYRQTLGQGPEFLTYFQNEAQLEKSRLLSDRFSAERPKGSFSTLEIQRTEQGDSAMYLCASSFGGAPTDTQYFGPGTRLTVL.

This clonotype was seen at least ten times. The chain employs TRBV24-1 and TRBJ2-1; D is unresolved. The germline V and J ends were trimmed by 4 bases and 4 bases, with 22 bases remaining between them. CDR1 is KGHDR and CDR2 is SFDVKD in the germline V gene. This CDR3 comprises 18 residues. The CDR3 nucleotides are TGTGCCACCAGTGACCCTTGGAAGTCTGGCGGTAAATACAATGAGCAGTTCTTC. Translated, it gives CATSDPWKSGGKYNEQFF.

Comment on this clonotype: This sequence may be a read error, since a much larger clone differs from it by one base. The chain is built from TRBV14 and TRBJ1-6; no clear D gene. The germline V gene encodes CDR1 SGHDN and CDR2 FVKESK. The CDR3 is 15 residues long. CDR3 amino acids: CASSQGGSNNSPLNF. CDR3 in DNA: TGTGCCAGCAGCCAGGGAGGGTCCAATAATTCACCCCTCAACTTT.